This T cell receptor beta chain derives from a study of T-cell memory formation after mild COVID-19 (dated by TCRdb to the early 2020s). About the full investigation: TCR sequence clusters from the two donors were found to be largely donor specific. In a couple of donors, T-cell clones that expanded and contracted after mild COVID-19 were tracked by sequencing TCRalpha and TCRbeta repertoires over time. The cohort was made up of two young adult volunteers, one female and one male, who were previously healthy.

Summary of the overall study and its limitations: Contracting CD4+ clones turned up mainly in the CM and EM memory subsets, whereas EMRA was where CD8+ clones were enriched. The second-wave clones that peaked on day 37 were not confirmed to be SARS-CoV-2 specific. The study covered only a couple of mild cases, and larger cohorts including severe cases with pre-infection samples were considered necessary. Clones that contracted from day 15 to 85 showed balanced CD4/CD8 phenotypes, whereas a second wave of clones that expanded from day 15 to 37 leaned towards CD4+. The detection of some responding clones in pre-infection memory suggests that pre-existing cross-reactive memory T cells joined the SARS-CoV-2 response.

Remarks on this clonotype: The antigen it recognizes is unknown. Base-call qualities are not available, and no considerably larger clone is one nucleotide away.

The sequencing machine was an Illumina NovaSeq 6000. Using 5'RACE with constant-segment primers, TCRalpha and TCRbeta cDNA libraries were constructed, with sample barcodes and unique molecular identifiers added in the process. Trizol reagent was used to extract RNA from every sample. Libraries were amplified in two PCR steps, with a second sample barcode and Illumina TruSeq adapters added in the second step. Sequencing of the libraries was done on an Illumina NovaSeq, producing 2 x 150 bp paired-end reads. As for the original processing: Demultiplexing of reads and collapsing into UMI-guided consensus sequences were performed with migec v1.2.7. With mixcr v2.1.11, UMI consensuses were aligned to TRA and TRB V and J templates and assembled into clonotypes. Expanded or contracted clonotypes were those called significant by both edgeR and NoisET, with noise models trained on biological replicates. For edgeR calls, the cutoffs were a false discovery rate-adjusted p below 0.01 and a log2 fold-change threshold of 1. As an exploratory analysis of dynamics, PCA with hierarchical clustering was applied to max-normalized trajectories of the 1000 most abundant clonotypes. The CD4 or CD8 phenotype of responding clones was assigned using the separately sequenced CD4+ and CD8+ repertoires. The raw public data were reprocessed by TCRdb itself: fastp quality trimming at Q25, MiXCR clonotype calling, in-frame beta chains only. CDR3 protein duplicates are merged, each entry listing the most common genes and DNA. The V and J calls and clone size come from TCRdb's table, not from the authors' own analysis. The sample profile shows approximately 250,000 distinct CDR3 sequences; roughly 17% of them were found once. In total, the top ten clones hold 20% to 25% of the sample.

The CDR3 runs 13 amino acids, cysteine and phenylalanine included. Only the CDR3 DNA is retained, 39 bases long and in frame from the first base. The germline V gene (reference sequence) provides CDR1 MNHNY and CDR2 SVGAGI. V sheds 7 bases and J sheds 4 bases, leaving 11 bases between their ends. Ficoll-Paque density gradient centrifugation was the method used to isolate PBMCs. The TCR sequence derives from a man aged 18 to 29 who had mild COVID-19 (a few samples of this study predate the infection). The sample titles of this study are shuffled in the database, so cell type and time point are left out; the donor was told from shared clones. The chain is made from TRBV6-6 and TRBJ1-3; the D gene is not confidently resolved. The sample taken for sequencing was PBMCs or a T cell subset sorted from them (not recorded which). The CDR3 protein is CASTLGLGNTIYF. The DNA sequence is TGTGCCAGCACTCTCGGTCTCGGAAACACCATATATTTT.